Here is one TCR beta chain with its context. Its antigen is unidentified. The sequence runs out 3 residues before the end of the CDR3; the remainder is reconstructed from the germline J gene. CDR1 and CDR2 from the germline V gene are LNHDA and SQIVND (reference sequence). V dropped 3 bases and J dropped 9; count of bases not matched to a gene: 4. The CDR3 is 14 amino acids. This entry is derived from a study of T cells in women clearing cervical HPV infection. The wider study: Case blood drawn at lesion detection; control blood after infection cleared. Broader study findings: A classifier using richness and V gene abundances reached an AUC of under 0.9.

The table came from immunoSEQ multiplex PCR; TCRdb's copy has only in-frame clones and leaves some out. Its clone listing holds tens of thousands of clones. Dot-blot hybridization genotyped cervical HPV amplified with MY09/MY11 PCR. The chain links TRBV19 to TRBJ1-5; 11 nucleotides align to TRBD1. The sample consisted of blood buffy coat. This TCR was recovered from a woman aged 18 to 75 with a cervical HPV16 infection that either progressed to CIN3+ or cleared (not recorded which). CDR3 loop: CASSIRTGGLPQHF. The DNA read from the CDR3 is TGTGCCAGTAGTATTAGGACAGGGGGCCTGCCC.